This T cell receptor beta chain derives from a study of OX40 agonist ivuxolimab in advanced cancers. TCRdb's table, derived via immunoSEQ multiplex PCR, lists solely in-frame clones and lacks some. The sample has under 100,000 clones; about 84% are singletons. Germline CDR1 and CDR2: MGHRA and YSYEKL. V shed 0 bases and J 3 bases; nucleotides not matched to a gene: 9. This CDR3 is 17 amino acids long. The chain links TRBV4-1 to TRBJ2-3, with 7 nucleotides matching TRBD2. The sequence came from an adult with an advanced solid tumor such as melanoma, head and neck, liver or kidney cancer. The material was CD4+ or CD8+ T cells sorted from blood, obtained in a trial of the OX40 agonist ivuxolimab. DNA of the CDR3: TGCGCCAGCAGCCAAGATGGGTGGGAGGGCCAAACAGATACGCAGTATTTT. This encodes CASSQDGWEGQTDTQYF.